Listed below are T cell receptor beta chains from one sample, sequenced in a study of vaccination and CD4 T cells after COVID-19. These receptors' targets are unknown. TCRdb called the PCR reads again in MiXCR, with one record for every CDR3 protein. The data show over 15,000 distinct CDR3 sequences, around three quarters seen once. Sequencing was performed on CD4+ T cells from blood, cultured in vitro. The source of these receptors is a human donor who had recovered from COVID-19. Each CDR3 is given with its conserved first and last residue. Each record gives: D gene, V gene, clone size, J gene, CDR3 DNA, CDR3 protein. The D gene is left open where the match is weak. For some rows the clone size is stated as once, few or many, or as a class when expanded; others skip it.

d_call: TRBD1
v_call: TRBV24-1
clone_size: once
j_call: TRBJ1-1
cdr3_nt: TGTGCCACCAGTGAACCTAGGACAGGGGTGAACACTGAAGCTTTCTTT
cdr3_aa: CATSEPRTGVNTEAFF

d_call: TRBD2
v_call: TRBV7-2
clone_size: -
j_call: TRBJ2-2
cdr3_nt: TGTGCCAGCAGCCCGGGACTAGCGGGAGTCACCGGGGAGCTGTTTTTT
cdr3_aa: CASSPGLAGVTGELFF

d_call: TRBD1
v_call: TRBV20-1
clone_size: -
j_call: TRBJ1-1
cdr3_nt: TGCAGTGTTGGGGCCGGTAAGGGGGCGAAGATGAACACTGAAGCTTTCTTT
cdr3_aa: CSVGAGKGAKMNTEAFF

d_call: TRBD1
v_call: TRBV27
clone_size: -
j_call: TRBJ1-6
cdr3_nt: TGTGCCAGCCCTACCCCGGACAGGGGGCTCAATAATTCACCCCTCCACTTT
cdr3_aa: CASPTPDRGLNNSPLHF

d_call: TRBD1
v_call: TRBV28
clone_size: -
j_call: TRBJ1-2
cdr3_nt: TGTGCCAGCAGTTTATCTGGAGGGGGCGGCTATGGCTACACCTTC
cdr3_aa: CASSLSGGGGYGYTF

d_call: -
v_call: TRBV5-6
clone_size: -
j_call: TRBJ1-5
cdr3_nt: TGTGCCAGCAGCTTGGGAGGGATTAGCAATCAGCCCCAGCATTTT
cdr3_aa: CASSLGGISNQPQHF

d_call: TRBD1
v_call: TRBV6-2/TRBV6-3
clone_size: -
j_call: TRBJ1-1
cdr3_nt: TGTGCCAGCAGTCGGACAGGGATGGGTACTGAAGCTTTCTTT
cdr3_aa: CASSRTGMGTEAFF

d_call: TRBD2
v_call: TRBV7-6
clone_size: -
j_call: TRBJ2-5
cdr3_nt: TGTGCCAGCAGCTTAGACCATCTAGCGGGAGGGTTATGGGGCGAGACCCAGTACTTC
cdr3_aa: CASSLDHLAGGLWGETQYF

d_call: -
v_call: TRBV2
clone_size: -
j_call: TRBJ1-6
cdr3_nt: TGTGCCAGCATTAGCTCCAGGGGATATAATTCACCCCTCCACTTT
cdr3_aa: CASISSRGYNSPLHF

d_call: TRBD1
v_call: TRBV24-1
clone_size: -
j_call: TRBJ1-5
cdr3_nt: TGTGCCACCAGCGGGACAGGGGGCTCGCAGCCCCAGCATTTT
cdr3_aa: CATSGTGGSQPQHF

d_call: -
v_call: TRBV6-1
clone_size: -
j_call: TRBJ1-1
cdr3_nt: TGTGCCATCCAGAGGATTAGGGGGAACACTGAAGCTTTCTTT
cdr3_aa: CAIQRIRGNTEAFF

d_call: TRBD1
v_call: TRBV10-1
clone_size: -
j_call: TRBJ1-1
cdr3_nt: TGCGCCAGCAGACAGGGGCTGAACACTGAAGCTTTCTTT
cdr3_aa: CASRQGLNTEAFF

d_call: TRBD1
v_call: TRBV2
clone_size: -
j_call: TRBJ1-2
cdr3_nt: TGTGCCAGCAGTACGGACAGGGTCCATGGCTACACCTTC
cdr3_aa: CASSTDRVHGYTF

d_call: TRBD1
v_call: TRBV6-1
clone_size: -
j_call: TRBJ1-5
cdr3_nt: TGTGCCAGCAGTGACCGGACAGGGCGCCGACAGCCCCAGCATTTT
cdr3_aa: CASSDRTGRRQPQHF

d_call: -
v_call: TRBV4-1
clone_size: -
j_call: TRBJ1-2
cdr3_nt: TGCGCCAGCAGCCTCGGCCTACCGGGTACCCGGCATGGCTACACCTTC
cdr3_aa: CASSLGLPGTRHGYTF

d_call: -
v_call: TRBV20-1
clone_size: once
j_call: TRBJ2-3
cdr3_nt: TGCAGTGGGAGGCGTAATCATGGCACAGATACGCAGTATTTT
cdr3_aa: CSGRRNHGTDTQYF

d_call: TRBD1
v_call: TRBV20-1
clone_size: -
j_call: TRBJ2-1
cdr3_nt: TGCAGTGCTAGAGATCGGAGATCTAACAGGGGTGAGCAGTTCTTC
cdr3_aa: CSARDRRSNRGEQFF

d_call: -
v_call: TRBV28
clone_size: -
j_call: TRBJ1-2
cdr3_nt: TGTGCCAGCAGTTTCGCCGGAGGCCGACGTTATGGCTACACCTTC
cdr3_aa: CASSFAGGRRYGYTF

d_call: -
v_call: TRBV6-1
clone_size: -
j_call: TRBJ2-7
cdr3_nt: TGTGCCAGCAAATCAGGGGAGTTCTACGAGCAGTACTTC
cdr3_aa: CASKSGEFYEQYF

d_call: TRBD2
v_call: TRBV28
clone_size: -
j_call: TRBJ2-7
cdr3_nt: TGTGCCAGCAGTGGGGCCAGCGGGAGCTCCTACGAGCAGTACTTC
cdr3_aa: CASSGASGSSYEQYF

d_call: -
v_call: TRBV21-1
clone_size: few
j_call: TRBJ1-5
cdr3_nt: TGTGCCAGCAGCAAATTAGCCGCCACTGCGCACAATCAGCCCCAGCATTTT
cdr3_aa: CASSKLAATAHNQPQHF

d_call: -
v_call: TRBV7-8
clone_size: -
j_call: TRBJ2-6
cdr3_nt: TGTGCCAGCAGCGGCTCGGCAGTTAGTAGCTCTGGGGCCAACGTCCTGACTTTC
cdr3_aa: CASSGSAVSSSGANVLTF

d_call: -
v_call: TRBV28
clone_size: -
j_call: TRBJ1-2
cdr3_nt: TGTGCCAGCAGTTCCGTAGGGTATGGCTACACCTTC
cdr3_aa: CASSSVGYGYTF

d_call: -
v_call: TRBV19
clone_size: -
j_call: TRBJ2-7
cdr3_nt: TGTGCCACCGGAGGTGAACTAGGGGGAAGCTCCTACGAGCAGTACTTC
cdr3_aa: CATGGELGGSSYEQYF

d_call: -
v_call: TRBV24-1
clone_size: few
j_call: TRBJ1-5
cdr3_nt: TGTGCCACCAGTGATGGGGCCTTCGGGCCAGATCAGCCCCAGCATTTT
cdr3_aa: CATSDGAFGPDQPQHF

d_call: -
v_call: TRBV29-1
clone_size: -
j_call: TRBJ1-4
cdr3_nt: TGCAGCGTTGTGGGACCTAATGAAAAACTGTTTTTT
cdr3_aa: CSVVGPNEKLFF

d_call: -
v_call: TRBV24-1
clone_size: -
j_call: TRBJ2-3
cdr3_nt: TGTGCCACCAGTGATAGGAAGGACATTACCACAGATACGCAGTATTTT
cdr3_aa: CATSDRKDITTDTQYF

d_call: -
v_call: TRBV7-2
clone_size: -
j_call: TRBJ1-1
cdr3_nt: TGTGCCAGCAGCTTGATACGGGGCGGGACTGAAGCTTTCTTT
cdr3_aa: CASSLIRGGTEAFF

d_call: -
v_call: TRBV27
clone_size: -
j_call: TRBJ1-5
cdr3_nt: TGTGCCAGCAGCCAACTGGGCCCCAATCAGCCCCAGCATTTT
cdr3_aa: CASSQLGPNQPQHF

d_call: TRBD2
v_call: TRBV28
clone_size: -
j_call: TRBJ2-1
cdr3_nt: TGTGCCAGCAGTTTGTCCGGGACTAGCGGCTACAATGAGCAGTTCTTC
cdr3_aa: CASSLSGTSGYNEQFF

d_call: -
v_call: TRBV20-1
clone_size: -
j_call: TRBJ1-6
cdr3_nt: TGCAGTGCACAGAGTGGACAGAGCTCCTATAATTCACCCCTCCACTTT
cdr3_aa: CSAQSGQSSYNSPLHF

d_call: -
v_call: TRBV20-1
clone_size: -
j_call: TRBJ1-2
cdr3_nt: TGCAGTGCTAGGCCCGAGATAATTAACTATGGCTACACCTTC
cdr3_aa: CSARPEIINYGYTF

d_call: -
v_call: TRBV7-2
clone_size: -
j_call: TRBJ2-3
cdr3_nt: TGTGCCAGCAGCTCCAACAGGGTACCAGATACGCAGTATTTT
cdr3_aa: CASSSNRVPDTQYF

d_call: -
v_call: TRBV20-1
clone_size: -
j_call: TRBJ1-1
cdr3_nt: TGCAGTGCTAGATCCACAGGGTTTACTGAAGCTTTCTTT
cdr3_aa: CSARSTGFTEAFF

d_call: -
v_call: TRBV6-5
clone_size: few
j_call: TRBJ2-2
cdr3_nt: TGTGCCAGCAGTTACTCTAGGACCGGCGCCGGGGAGCTGTTTTTT
cdr3_aa: CASSYSRTGAGELFF

d_call: -
v_call: TRBV6-2/TRBV6-3
clone_size: -
j_call: TRBJ1-2
cdr3_nt: TGTGCCAGCTCGAACCCTCTCGGGGGAAAGACTAACTATGGCTACACCTTC
cdr3_aa: CASSNPLGGKTNYGYTF

d_call: -
v_call: TRBV20-1
clone_size: few
j_call: TRBJ1-5
cdr3_nt: TGCAGTGCCGCTATAGACGGACGGATCAATCAGCCCCAGCATTTT
cdr3_aa: CSAAIDGRINQPQHF

d_call: -
v_call: TRBV6-1
clone_size: -
j_call: TRBJ2-5
cdr3_nt: TGTGCCAGCAGTGACTCAGGGTTCGAGACCCAGTACTTC
cdr3_aa: CASSDSGFETQYF

d_call: TRBD2
v_call: TRBV20-1
clone_size: few
j_call: TRBJ2-5
cdr3_nt: TGCAGTGCTAGAGTTGTCGCTAGCGGAGAGACCCAGTACTTC
cdr3_aa: CSARVVASGETQYF

d_call: TRBD1
v_call: TRBV6-5
clone_size: few
j_call: TRBJ1-5
cdr3_nt: TGTGCCAGCAGTTCCACCCGGGGGACAGTTAGCAATCAGCCCCAGCATTTT
cdr3_aa: CASSSTRGTVSNQPQHF

d_call: -
v_call: TRBV7-9
clone_size: -
j_call: TRBJ1-2
cdr3_nt: TGTGCCAGCAGCTTAACTACAGGACGGCTGGGCTACACCTTC
cdr3_aa: CASSLTTGRLGYTF

d_call: -
v_call: TRBV6-2/TRBV6-3
clone_size: -
j_call: TRBJ2-1
cdr3_nt: TGTGCCAGCAGTTACCGGCGCAATGAGCAGTTCTTC
cdr3_aa: CASSYRRNEQFF

d_call: -
v_call: TRBV7-2
clone_size: -
j_call: TRBJ1-2
cdr3_nt: TGTGCCAGCAGCTCCGGGGGGTTTCGGGGCTACACCTTC
cdr3_aa: CASSSGGFRGYTF

d_call: TRBD1
v_call: TRBV6-2/TRBV6-3
clone_size: -
j_call: TRBJ1-1
cdr3_nt: TGTGCCAGCAGTCGCCTGACAGGGCGCGAAGCTTTCTTT
cdr3_aa: CASSRLTGREAFF

d_call: -
v_call: TRBV2
clone_size: -
j_call: TRBJ2-6
cdr3_nt: TGTGCCAGCAGCGCCCGACAGACAGGCAGCTTCTCTGGGGCCAACGTCCTGACTTTC
cdr3_aa: CASSARQTGSFSGANVLTF

d_call: -
v_call: TRBV6-2/TRBV6-3
clone_size: -
j_call: TRBJ2-3
cdr3_nt: TGTGCCAGCAGTTACCGGCCTGGCCGCACAGATACGCAGTATTTT
cdr3_aa: CASSYRPGRTDTQYF